This T cell receptor beta chain was captured in a study of blood T cell repertoires in COVID-19. Study context: Samples representing acute and convalescent COVID-19 were sourced from the United States, Italy and Spain. T cells, B-cell-depleted T cells, or PBMCs provided the cDNA or gDNA that served as material.

Original data processing: Counts of nucleated cells, estimated from reference gene primer amplification, were obtained. Sequencing used immunoSEQ multiplex PCR; TCRdb keeps in-frame clones, though not all of them. Clone size and the V and J calls come from that table; the DNA yielded D and trimming. The data hold about 190,000 clones, with around 85% observed a single time. The CDR3 loop spans 13 amino acids. The V gene lost 2 bases and the J gene lost 3 bases, with 8 bases spanning the gap. Germline V gene sequence: CDR1 SGHVS, CDR2 FNYEAQ. V is TRBV7-6 and J is TRBJ2-7; D is undetermined. The TCR sequence derives from a man between 25 and 39 years old with acute or convalescent COVID-19. The source material was peripheral blood. The CDR3 is CASSLQVGYEQYF. The CDR3 DNA follows: TGTGCCAGCAGCTTACAGGTCGGCTACGAGCAGTACTTC.